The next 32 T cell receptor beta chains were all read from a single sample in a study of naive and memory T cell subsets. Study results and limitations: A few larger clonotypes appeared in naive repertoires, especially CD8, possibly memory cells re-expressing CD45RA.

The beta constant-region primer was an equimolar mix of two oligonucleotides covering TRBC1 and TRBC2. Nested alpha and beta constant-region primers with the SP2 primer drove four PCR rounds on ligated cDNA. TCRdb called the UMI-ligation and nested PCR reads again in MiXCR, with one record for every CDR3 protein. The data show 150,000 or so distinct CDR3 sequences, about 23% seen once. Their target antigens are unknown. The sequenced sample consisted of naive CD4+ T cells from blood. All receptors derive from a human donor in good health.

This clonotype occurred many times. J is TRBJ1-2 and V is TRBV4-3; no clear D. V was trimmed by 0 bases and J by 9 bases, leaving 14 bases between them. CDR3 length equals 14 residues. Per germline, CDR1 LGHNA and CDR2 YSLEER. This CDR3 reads CASSQEGRPTSYTF. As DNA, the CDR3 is TGCGCCAGCAGCCAAGAAGGCAGGCCTACAAGCTACACCTTC.

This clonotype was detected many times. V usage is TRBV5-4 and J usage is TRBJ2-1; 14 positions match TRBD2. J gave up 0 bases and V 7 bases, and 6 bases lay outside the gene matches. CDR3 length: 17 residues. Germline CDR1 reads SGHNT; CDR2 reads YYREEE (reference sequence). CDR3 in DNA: TGTGCCAGCTCCGGAGGGACTAGCGGGAGCTCCTACAATGAGCAGTTCTTC. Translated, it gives CASSGGTSGSSYNEQFF.

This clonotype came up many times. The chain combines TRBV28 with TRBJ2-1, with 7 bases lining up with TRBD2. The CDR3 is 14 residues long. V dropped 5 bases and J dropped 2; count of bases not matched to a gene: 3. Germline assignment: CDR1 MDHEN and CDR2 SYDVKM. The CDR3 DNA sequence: TGTGCCAGCAGTGCTAGCGGAACCTACAATGAGCAGTTCTTC. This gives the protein CASSASGTYNEQFF.

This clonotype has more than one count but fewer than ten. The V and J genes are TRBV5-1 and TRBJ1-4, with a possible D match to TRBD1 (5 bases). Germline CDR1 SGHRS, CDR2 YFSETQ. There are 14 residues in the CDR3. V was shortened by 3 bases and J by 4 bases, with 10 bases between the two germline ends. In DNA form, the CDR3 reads TGCGCCAGCAGCTCGGGACTGATTAATGAAAAACTGTTTTTT. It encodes CASSSGLINEKLFF.

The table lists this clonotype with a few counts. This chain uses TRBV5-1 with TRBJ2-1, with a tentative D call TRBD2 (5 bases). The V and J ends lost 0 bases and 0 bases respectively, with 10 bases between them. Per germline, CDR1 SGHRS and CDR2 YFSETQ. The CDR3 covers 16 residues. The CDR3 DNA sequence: TGCGCCAGCAGCTTGGGGGGAGTTAGCTCCTACAATGAGCAGTTCTTC. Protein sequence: CASSLGGVSSYNEQFF.

The chain's CDR3 is CASRPTGGGTEAFF. As DNA, the CDR3 is TGTGCCAGCAGGCCCACCGGGGGTGGCACTGAAGCTTTCTTT. The chain links TRBV6-1 to TRBJ1-1; possibly TRBD1 for D (5 bases). Trimming shortened V by 6 bases and J by 4 bases, and 15 bases separated the two germline ends. Germline V gives CDR1 MNHNS, CDR2 SASEGT. The CDR3 extends over 14 amino acids.

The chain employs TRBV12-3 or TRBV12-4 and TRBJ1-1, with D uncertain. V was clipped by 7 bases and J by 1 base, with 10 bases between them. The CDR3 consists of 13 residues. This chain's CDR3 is CASTLVRNTEAFF. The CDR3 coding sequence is TGTGCCAGCACCCTGGTACGGAACACTGAAGCTTTCTTT.

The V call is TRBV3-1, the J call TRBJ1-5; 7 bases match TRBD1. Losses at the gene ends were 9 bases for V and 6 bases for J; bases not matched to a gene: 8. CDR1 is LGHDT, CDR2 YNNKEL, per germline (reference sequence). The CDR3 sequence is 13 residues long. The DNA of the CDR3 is TGTGCCAGTTCCTTCAGGGGGAGTCAGCCCCAGCATTTT. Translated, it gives CASSFRGSQPQHF.

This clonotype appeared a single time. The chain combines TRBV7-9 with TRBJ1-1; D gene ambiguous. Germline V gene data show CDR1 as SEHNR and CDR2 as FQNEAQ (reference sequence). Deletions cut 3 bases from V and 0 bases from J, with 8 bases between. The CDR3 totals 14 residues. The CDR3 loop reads CASSLTQMNTEAFF. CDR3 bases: TGTGCCAGCAGCTTGACCCAGATGAACACTGAAGCTTTCTTT. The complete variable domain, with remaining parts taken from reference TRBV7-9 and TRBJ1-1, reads DTGVSQNPRHKITKRGQNVTFRCDPISEHNRLYWYRQTLGQGPEFLTYFQNEAQLEKSRLLSDRFSAERPKGSFSTLEIQRTEQGDSAMYLCASSLTQMNTEAFFGQGTRLTVV.

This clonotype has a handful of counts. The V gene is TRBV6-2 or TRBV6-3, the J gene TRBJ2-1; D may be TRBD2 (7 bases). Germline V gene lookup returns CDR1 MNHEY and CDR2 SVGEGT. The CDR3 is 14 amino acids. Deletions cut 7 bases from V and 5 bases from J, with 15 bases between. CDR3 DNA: TGTGCCAGCACCCTTGCGGGGGCTAACAATGAGCAGTTCTTC. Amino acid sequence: CASTLAGANNEQFF.

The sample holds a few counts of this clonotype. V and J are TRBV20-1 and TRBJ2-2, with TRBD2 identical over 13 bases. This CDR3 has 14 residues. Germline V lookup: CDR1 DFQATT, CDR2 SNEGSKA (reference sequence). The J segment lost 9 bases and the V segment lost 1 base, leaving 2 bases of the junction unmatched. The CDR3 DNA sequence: TGCAGTGCTAGAGGGACTAGCGGGAGTCGGGAGCTGTTTTTT. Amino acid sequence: CSARGTSGSRELFF.

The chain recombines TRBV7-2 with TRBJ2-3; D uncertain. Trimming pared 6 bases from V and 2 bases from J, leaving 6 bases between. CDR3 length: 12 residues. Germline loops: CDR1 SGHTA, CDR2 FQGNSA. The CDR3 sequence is CASRRNTDTQYF. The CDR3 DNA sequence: TGTGCCAGCAGACGGAACACAGATACGCAGTATTTT. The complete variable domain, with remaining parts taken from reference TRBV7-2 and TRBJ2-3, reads GAGVSQSPSNKVTEKGKDVELRCDPISGHTALYWYRQSLGQGLEFLIYFQGNSAPDKSGLPSDRFSAERTGGSVSTLTIQRTQQEDSAVYLCASRRNTDTQYFGPGTRLTVL.

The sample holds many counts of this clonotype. CDR3 coding DNA: TGTGCCAGCAGCCAACTGCTGGATACGCAGTATTTT. It specifies CASSQLLDTQYF. The rearrangement links TRBV3-1 to TRBJ2-3; no clear D. The V end lost 2 bases, the J end lost 6 bases, and 6 bases lay between the germline ends. Germline assignment: CDR1 LGHDT and CDR2 YNNKEL (reference sequence). This CDR3 has 12 residues.

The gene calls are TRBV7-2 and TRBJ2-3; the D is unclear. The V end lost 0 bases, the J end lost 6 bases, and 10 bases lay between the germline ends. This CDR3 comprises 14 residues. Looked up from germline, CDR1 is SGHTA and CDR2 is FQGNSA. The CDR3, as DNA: TGTGCCAGCAGCTTAGCGGCGGAGTTGGATACGCAGTATTTT. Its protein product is CASSLAAELDTQYF.

The CDR3 nucleotides are TGTGCCACCAGCAGAGAGGAGGTTTCAAGCTCTGGAAACACCATATATTTT. It translates to CATSREEVSSSGNTIYF. This chain links TRBV15 with TRBJ1-3; D gene uncertain. Germline V CDR1 and CDR2: LNHNV, YYDKDF (reference sequence). Trimming stripped 0 bases from V and 0 bases from J, with 12 bases between. This CDR3 is built from 17 residues. Drawing the rest from reference TRBV15 and TRBJ1-3, the complete variable domain is DAMVIQNPRYQVTQFGKPVTLSCSQTLNHNVMYWYQQKSSQAPKLLFHYYDKDFNNEADTPDNFQSRRPNTSFCFLDIRSPGLGDTAMYLCATSREEVSSSGNTIYFGEGSWLTVV.

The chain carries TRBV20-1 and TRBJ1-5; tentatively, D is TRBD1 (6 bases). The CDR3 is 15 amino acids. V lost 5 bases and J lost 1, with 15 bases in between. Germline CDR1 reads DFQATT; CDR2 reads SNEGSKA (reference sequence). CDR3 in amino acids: CSAVVSGQSNQPQHF. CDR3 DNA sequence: TGCAGTGCTGTGGTTTCCGGACAGAGCAATCAGCCCCAGCATTTT.

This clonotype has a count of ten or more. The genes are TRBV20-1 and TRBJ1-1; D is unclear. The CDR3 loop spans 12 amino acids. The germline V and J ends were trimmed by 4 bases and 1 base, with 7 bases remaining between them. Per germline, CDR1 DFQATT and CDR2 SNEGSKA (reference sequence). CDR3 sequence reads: CSATGRNTEAFF. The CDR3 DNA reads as TGCAGTGCTACCGGAAGGAACACTGAAGCTTTCTTT.

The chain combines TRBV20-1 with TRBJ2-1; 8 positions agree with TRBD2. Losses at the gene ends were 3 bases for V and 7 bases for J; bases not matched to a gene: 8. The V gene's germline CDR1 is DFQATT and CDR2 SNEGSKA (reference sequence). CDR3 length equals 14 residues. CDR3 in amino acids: CSARSGSGLNEQFF. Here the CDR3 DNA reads TGCAGTGCTAGGAGCGGGAGTGGATTAAATGAGCAGTTCTTC.

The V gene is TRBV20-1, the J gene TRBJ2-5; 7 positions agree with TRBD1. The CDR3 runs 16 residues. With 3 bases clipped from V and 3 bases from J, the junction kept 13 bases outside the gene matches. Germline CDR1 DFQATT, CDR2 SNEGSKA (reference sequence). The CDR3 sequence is CSASRQGVSGKETQYF. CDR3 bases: TGCAGTGCTAGTCGGCAGGGGGTATCCGGTAAAGAGACCCAGTACTTC.

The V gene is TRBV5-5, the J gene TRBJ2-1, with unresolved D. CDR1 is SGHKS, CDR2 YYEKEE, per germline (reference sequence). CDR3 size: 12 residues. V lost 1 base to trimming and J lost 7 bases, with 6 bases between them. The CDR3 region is CASSLLNNEQFF. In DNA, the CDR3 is TGTGCCAGCAGCTTGTTGAATAATGAGCAGTTCTTC.

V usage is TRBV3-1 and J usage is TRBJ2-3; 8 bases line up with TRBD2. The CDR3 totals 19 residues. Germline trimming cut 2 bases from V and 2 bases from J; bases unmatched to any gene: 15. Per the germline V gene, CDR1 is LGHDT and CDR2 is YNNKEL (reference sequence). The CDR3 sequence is CASSQMSGGSGPITDTQYF. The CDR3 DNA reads TGTGCCAGCAGCCAAATGAGCGGGGGAAGCGGGCCAATCACAGATACGCAGTATTTT.

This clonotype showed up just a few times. CDR3 region: CASSFLQGATEAFF. CDR3 DNA sequence: TGTGCCAGCAGTTTTCTACAGGGGGCCACTGAAGCTTTCTTT. The chain has TRBV12-3 or TRBV12-4 and TRBJ1-1; 9 bases fit TRBD1. The CDR3 spans 14 residues. The junction had 3 bases not matched to a gene; V was cut back by 3 bases and J by 4 bases.

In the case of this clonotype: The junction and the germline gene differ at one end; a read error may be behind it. The CDR3 DNA follows: TGCAGCGTTTCCGTGGACTTAGCCAAAATCATTCAGTACTTC. Translated: CSVSVDLAKIIQYF. The V gene is TRBV29-1, the J gene TRBJ2-4, with D perhaps TRBD2 (5 bases). The CDR3 consists of 14 residues. Germline V lookup: CDR1 SQVTM, CDR2 ANQGSEA.

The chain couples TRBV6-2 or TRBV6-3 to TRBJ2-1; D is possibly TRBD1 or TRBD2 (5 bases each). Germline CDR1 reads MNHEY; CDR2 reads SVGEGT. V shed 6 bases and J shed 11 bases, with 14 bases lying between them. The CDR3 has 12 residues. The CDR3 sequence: CASRRDDKKQFF. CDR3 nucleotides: TGTGCCAGCAGACGGGACGACAAAAAGCAGTTCTTC.

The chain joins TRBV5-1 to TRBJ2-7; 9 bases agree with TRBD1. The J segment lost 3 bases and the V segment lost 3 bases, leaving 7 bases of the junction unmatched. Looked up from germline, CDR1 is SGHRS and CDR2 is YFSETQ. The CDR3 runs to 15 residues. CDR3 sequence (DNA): TGCGCCAGCAGCTCTCCGGGACAGGGCCACTACGAGCAGTACTTC. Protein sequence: CASSSPGQGHYEQYF.

The CDR3 is CASSTPGLAATQETQYF. For the CDR3, the DNA is TGTGCCAGCAGCACGCCGGGACTAGCGGCGACACAAGAGACCCAGTACTTC. The genes are TRBV5-4 and TRBJ2-5, with TRBD2 matching over 11 bases. The CDR3 contains 17 residues. With V trimmed by 4 bases and J by 2 bases, 10 bases remained unmatched. Germline V lookup: CDR1 SGHNT, CDR2 YYREEE (reference sequence).

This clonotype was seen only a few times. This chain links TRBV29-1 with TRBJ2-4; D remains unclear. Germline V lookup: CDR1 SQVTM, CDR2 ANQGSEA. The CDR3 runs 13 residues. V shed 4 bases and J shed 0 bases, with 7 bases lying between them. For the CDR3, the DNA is TGCAGCGTTGGGTTGATAGCCAAAAACATTCAGTACTTC. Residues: CSVGLIAKNIQYF.

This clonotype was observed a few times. The CDR3 is CASRYRVDGYTF. As DNA, the CDR3 is TGTGCCAGCAGGTACAGGGTAGATGGCTACACCTTC. This sequence joins TRBV2 and TRBJ1-2; maybe TRBD1 (6 bases). V was pared by 6 bases and J by 6 bases, with 11 bases between. The CDR3 runs 12 residues. The germline V gene encodes CDR1 SNHLY and CDR2 FYNNEI.

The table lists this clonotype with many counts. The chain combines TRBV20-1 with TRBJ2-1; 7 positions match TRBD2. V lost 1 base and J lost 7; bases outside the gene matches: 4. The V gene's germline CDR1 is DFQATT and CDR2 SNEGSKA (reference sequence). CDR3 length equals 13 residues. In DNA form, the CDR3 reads TGCAGTGCTAGAGCGGGAGGAGGGAATGAGCAGTTCTTC. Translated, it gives CSARAGGGNEQFF.

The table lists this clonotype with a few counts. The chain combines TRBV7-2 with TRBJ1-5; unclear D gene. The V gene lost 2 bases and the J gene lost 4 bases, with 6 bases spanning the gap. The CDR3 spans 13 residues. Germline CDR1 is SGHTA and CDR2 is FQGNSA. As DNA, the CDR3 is TGTGCCAGCAGCTTACCCCAAAATCAGCCCCAGCATTTT. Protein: CASSLPQNQPQHF.

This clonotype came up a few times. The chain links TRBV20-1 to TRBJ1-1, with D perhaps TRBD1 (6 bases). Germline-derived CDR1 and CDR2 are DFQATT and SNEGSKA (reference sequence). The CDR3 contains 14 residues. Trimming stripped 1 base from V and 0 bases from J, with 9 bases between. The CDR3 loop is CSARAGHLNTEAFF. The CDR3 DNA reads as TGCAGTGCTAGAGCGGGACACCTGAACACTGAAGCTTTCTTT.

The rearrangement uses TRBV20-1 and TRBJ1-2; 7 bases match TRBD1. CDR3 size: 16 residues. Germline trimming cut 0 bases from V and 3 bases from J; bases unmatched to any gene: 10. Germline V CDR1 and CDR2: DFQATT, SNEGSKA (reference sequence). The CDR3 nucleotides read TGCAGTGCTAGAGACCCTCGACAGGGACCCTACTATGGCTACACCTTC. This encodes CSARDPRQGPYYGYTF.